The present entry profiles one T cell receptor (beta chain) with its context. Treatment described: over 15 received Ad26.COV2.S at low or high dose, single or two shots; 5 received placebo; per-sample allocation not given. Collection of the samples took place on day 63 after the first injection of vaccine or placebo. This record belongs to a study of Ad26.COV2.S vaccination and SARS-CoV-2 variants. Only in-frame clones appear in the TCRdb table, and some are missing; sequencing was by immunoSEQ multiplex PCR. The sample carries about 450,000 clones, roughly nine tenths recorded once. The sequencing used peripheral blood, collected in a trial of Ad26.COV2.S vaccine versus placebo. The TCR originated in a person between 18 and 60 years old who received the Ad26.COV2.S COVID-19 vaccine or a placebo.

The CDR3 loop reads CASSIQGRYEKLFF. CDR3 nucleotides: TGTGCCAGCAGTATACAGGGGCGCTACGAAAAACTGTTTTTT. The gene calls are TRBV2 and TRBJ1-4; TRBD1 matches 7 bases. CDR1 SNHLY and CDR2 FYNNEI come from the germline V gene. The CDR3 contains 14 residues. V shed 5 bases, J shed 8 bases, and the junction held 8 bases outside the gene matches.